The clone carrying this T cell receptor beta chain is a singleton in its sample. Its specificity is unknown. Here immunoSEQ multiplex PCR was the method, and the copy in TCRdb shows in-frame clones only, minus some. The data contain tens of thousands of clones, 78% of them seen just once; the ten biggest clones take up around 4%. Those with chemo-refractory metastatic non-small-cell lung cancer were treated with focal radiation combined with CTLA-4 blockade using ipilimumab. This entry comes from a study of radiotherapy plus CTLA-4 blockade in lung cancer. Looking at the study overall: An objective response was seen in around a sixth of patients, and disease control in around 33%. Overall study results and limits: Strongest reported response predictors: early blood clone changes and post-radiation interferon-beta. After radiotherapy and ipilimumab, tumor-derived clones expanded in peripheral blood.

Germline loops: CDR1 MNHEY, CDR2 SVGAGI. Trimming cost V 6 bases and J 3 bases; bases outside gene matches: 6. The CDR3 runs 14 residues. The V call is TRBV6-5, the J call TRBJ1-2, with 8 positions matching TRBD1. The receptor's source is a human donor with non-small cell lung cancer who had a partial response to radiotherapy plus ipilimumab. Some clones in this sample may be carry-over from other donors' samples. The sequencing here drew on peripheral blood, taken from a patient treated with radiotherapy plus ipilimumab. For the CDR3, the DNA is TGTGCCAGCAGGCCCACAGGGGGAGACTATGGCTACACCTTC. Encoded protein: CASRPTGGDYGYTF.